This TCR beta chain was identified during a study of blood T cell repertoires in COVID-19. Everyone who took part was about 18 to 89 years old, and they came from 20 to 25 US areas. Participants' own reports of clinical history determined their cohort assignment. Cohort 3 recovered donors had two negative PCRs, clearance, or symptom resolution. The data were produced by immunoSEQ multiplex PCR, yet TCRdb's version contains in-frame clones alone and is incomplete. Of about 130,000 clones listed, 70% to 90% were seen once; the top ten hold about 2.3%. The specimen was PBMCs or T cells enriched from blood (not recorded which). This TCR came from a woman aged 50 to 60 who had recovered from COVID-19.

The CDR3 nucleotides are TGTGCCAGCAGTGACTTGCGGCAGGGGTTAATCAGTGAGCAGTTCTTC. Its protein is CASSDLRQGLISEQFF. The genes are TRBV6-1 and TRBJ2-1, with a possible D match to TRBD1 (6 bases). Trimming stripped 3 bases from V and 9 bases from J, with 21 bases between. Germline lookup yields CDR1 MNHNS and CDR2 SASEGT. This CDR3 comprises 16 residues.